The present T cell receptor beta chain was sequenced within a study of blood T cell repertoires in COVID-19. The overall study: Collection of acute and convalescent COVID-19 samples took place in the United States, Italy and Spain. T cells, B-cell-depleted T cells, or PBMCs provided the cDNA or gDNA that served as material.

In the study's own analysis: The assay estimated nucleated cells by amplifying reference gene primers. Using immunoSEQ multiplex PCR, the repertoire was profiled, and TCRdb retains in-frame clones only, with some absent. For V, J and clone size, that table is used; D and trimming come from the DNA. The sample holds 150,000 to 200,000 clones; over 80% are singletons and the top ten take 2.9%. Germline V gene lookup returns CDR1 GTSNPN and CDR2 SVGIG (reference sequence). The trim removed 1 base at V and 4 bases at J, leaving 3 bases unmatched. This CDR3 is 15 amino acids long. In this sample, this clone turned up many times.

This receptor was obtained from an older woman with acute or convalescent COVID-19. This chain connects TRBV30 to TRBJ1-3, with 11 bases that match TRBD1. Sequencing was performed on peripheral blood. This chain's CDR3 is CAWSADRGHGNTIYF. The CDR3 coding sequence is TGTGCCTGGAGTGCGGACAGGGGGCACGGAAACACCATATATTTT.